This T cell receptor (beta chain) was observed in a study of T cells in Graves' hyperthyroidism and ophthalmopathy. Overall study results and limits: Classification by a 13 V-J model distinguished ophthalmopathy from stable hyperthyroidism. Ophthalmopathy, as predicted by the model, came a median roughly 6.3 months after the prediction.

RNA transcripts served as the template for amplifying TCR beta CDR3 regions. With the HTBI primer set, the TCR CDR3 went through a first round of RT-PCR. TCRdb processed the multiplex PCR reads anew with MiXCR; each CDR3 protein has one entry. In the table there are 250,000 or so distinct CDR3 sequences, about 15% of which are singletons. CDR3 size: 13 residues. Germline V lookup: CDR1 SGHVS, CDR2 FNYEAQ. Trimming pared 2 bases from V and 5 bases from J, leaving 6 bases between. This clonotype was observed many times. Its cognate antigen is unknown. The sample comprised blood. The chain joins TRBV7-6 to TRBJ2-2, with D hard to call. The TCR comes from a woman aged 45-60 years with Graves' hyperthyroidism that later progressed to Graves' ophthalmopathy. The CDR3 loop is CASSLIRTGELFF. The CDR3 nucleotides read TGTGCCAGCAGCTTAATCAGGACCGGGGAGCTGTTTTTT.